Each of the 13 T cell receptor beta chains below was sequenced from the same sample in a study of T-cell memory formation after mild COVID-19. TCRdb passed the 5' RACE reads through MiXCR, listing each CDR3 protein once. The profile shows about 290,000 distinct CDR3 sequences, about 16% of them singletons. Sequencing used PBMCs or a T cell subset sorted from them (not recorded which). These receptors originate from a man aged 18 to 29 who had mild COVID-19 (a few samples of this study predate the infection). Cell type and time point are not known.

This clonotype has just a few counts. The rearrangement joins TRBV7-2 to TRBJ1-1; D gene ambiguous. Germline loops: CDR1 SGHTA, CDR2 FQGNSA. Between the trimmed V and J ends, which lost 6 bases and 1 base, there was a span of 15 bases. The CDR3 runs to 15 residues. DNA of the CDR3: TGTGCCAGCAGTCCTCTGATCCGGGAGAACACTGAAGCTTTCTTT. As protein: CASSPLIRENTEAFF.

The chain couples TRBV9 to TRBJ2-3; D not certain. Germline assignment: CDR1 SGDLS and CDR2 YYNGEE. The CDR3 covers 16 residues. Deletions cut 6 bases from V and 3 bases from J, with 20 bases between. CDR3 region: CASTFESAGRTDTQYF. The DNA of the CDR3 is TGTGCCAGCACCTTCGAATCGGCTGGTCGGACAGATACGCAGTATTTT.

The CDR3 region has the DNA TGTGCCAGTAAAAGTTTGCTAGCGGGGGGTCGGTACAATGAGCAGTTCTTC. The encoded protein is CASKSLLAGGRYNEQFF. This sequence joins TRBV12-3 or TRBV12-4 and TRBJ2-1, with TRBD2 matching 11 bases. The junction had 14 bases not matched to a gene; V was cut back by 9 bases and J by 4 bases. The CDR3 is 17 amino acids.

The chain couples TRBV20-1 to TRBJ1-5; D perhaps matches TRBD1 (5 bases). CDR1 and CDR2 (germline): DFQATT, SNEGSKA (reference sequence). This CDR3 has 13 amino acids. V was pared by 3 bases and J by 7 bases, with 13 bases between. In DNA, the CDR3 is TGCAGTGCTAGGACGGGGCTAAGGCAGCCCCAGCATTTT. It codes for CSARTGLRQPQHF.

This clonotype showed up just a few times. The J gene is TRBJ2-3, the V gene TRBV20-1; no clear D. The CDR3 has 11 residues. Germline V gene lookup returns CDR1 DFQATT and CDR2 SNEGSKA (reference sequence). Trimming cost V 7 bases and J 8 bases, with 13 bases left between them. CDR3 amino acids: CSVKPASTQYF. The CDR3 DNA reads as TGCAGTGTTAAACCCGCGAGTACGCAGTATTTT.

This clonotype was seen only a few times. The chain couples TRBV7-2 to TRBJ1-2; perhaps TRBD1 as D (5 bases). V lost 1 base, J lost 8 bases, and 11 bases lay in between. Germline CDR1 is SGHTA and CDR2 is FQGNSA. The CDR3 is 13 residues long. CDR3 bases: TGTGCCAGCAGCTTAGGGCAGGGCGGAGGCTACACCTTC. This encodes CASSLGQGGGYTF.

This clonotype has just a few counts. V is TRBV3-1 and J is TRBJ1-1; 7 nucleotides line up with TRBD1. V gave up 4 bases and J gave up 9 bases; unmatched junction bases: 8. CDR3 length equals 13 residues. Germline V gives CDR1 LGHDT, CDR2 YNNKEL (reference sequence). The CDR3 loop is CASSPGRQGKAFF. DNA for the CDR3: TGTGCCAGCAGCCCGGGCCGACAGGGCAAAGCTTTCTTT.

This clonotype was observed a handful of times. The V call is TRBV15, the J call TRBJ2-7; D is uncertain. Deletions cut 8 bases from V and 1 base from J, with 3 bases between. Germline-derived CDR1 and CDR2 are LNHNV and YYDKDF (reference sequence). The CDR3 has 10 amino acids. CDR3 region: CATESYEQYV. Here the CDR3 DNA reads TGTGCCACCGAGTCCTACGAGCAGTACGTC.

This rearrangement joins TRBV7-2 to TRBJ2-3; 8 bases are shared with TRBD2. The CDR3 covers 17 residues. Germline V gives CDR1 SGHTA, CDR2 FQGNSA. The trim removed 1 base at V and 5 bases at J, leaving 11 bases unmatched. The CDR3, as DNA: TGTGCCAGCAGCTTAGTTCTGTCGGGGGGGCCAGGAGATACGCAGTATTTT. As protein: CASSLVLSGGPGDTQYF.

The chain combines TRBV7-2 with TRBJ2-1; 10 bases are a match to TRBD2. In germline, CDR1 is SGHTA, CDR2 FQGNSA. The CDR3 is made up of 17 amino acids. V lost 5 bases, J lost 7 bases, and 14 bases stayed unmatched. CDR3: CASSLTPSSGGLNEQFF. The CDR3 nucleotides are TGTGCCAGCAGCCTCACCCCTTCTAGCGGGGGTCTAAATGAGCAGTTCTTC.

This chain links TRBV7-3 with TRBJ2-7, with 7 bases that match TRBD2. The CDR3 sequence is 13 residues long. Germline lookup yields CDR1 SGHTA and CDR2 FQGTGA. Unmatched junction bases numbered 7, after V lost 5 bases and J lost 6 bases. This CDR3 is CASSPWGGFEQYF. The CDR3 coding sequence is TGTGCCAGCAGCCCGTGGGGAGGGTTCGAGCAGTACTTC. Full variable domain (rest looked up from reference TRBV7-3 and TRBJ2-7): GAGVSQTPSNKVTEKGKYVELRCDPISGHTALYWYRQSLGQGPEFLIYFQGTGAADDSGLPNDRFFAVRPEGSVSTLKIQRTERGDSAVYLCASSPWGGFEQYFGPGTRLTVT.

This clonotype was seen repeatedly, ten times or more. V and J are TRBV9 and TRBJ2-2; no clear D. Germline-derived CDR1 and CDR2 are SGDLS and YYNGEE. The germline V and J ends were trimmed by 6 bases and 0 bases, with 6 bases remaining between them. CDR3 length: 13 amino acids. CDR3 protein: CASNHANTGELFF. The CDR3 DNA is TGTGCCAGCAACCACGCGAACACCGGGGAGCTGTTTTTT.

The chain couples TRBV11-1 to TRBJ2-1; a weak D match, TRBD1 (6 bases). CDR1 is SGHAT and CDR2 is FQDESV in the germline V gene (reference sequence). This CDR3 is built from 15 residues. The ends were cut back, 7 bases at V and 0 bases at J, with 13 bases in the middle. CDR3 in amino acids: CASTRQAHSYNEQFF. As DNA, the CDR3 is TGTGCCAGCACGAGACAGGCCCACTCCTACAATGAGCAGTTCTTC.